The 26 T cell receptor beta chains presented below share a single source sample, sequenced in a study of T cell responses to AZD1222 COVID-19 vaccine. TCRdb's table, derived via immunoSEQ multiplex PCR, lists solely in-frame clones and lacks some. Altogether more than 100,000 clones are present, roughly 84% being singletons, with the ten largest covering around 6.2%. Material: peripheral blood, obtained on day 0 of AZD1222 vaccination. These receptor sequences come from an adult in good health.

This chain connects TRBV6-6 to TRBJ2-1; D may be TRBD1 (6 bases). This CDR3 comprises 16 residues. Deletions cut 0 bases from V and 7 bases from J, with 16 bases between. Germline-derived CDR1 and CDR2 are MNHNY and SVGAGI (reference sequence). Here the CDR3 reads CASSYSNRDPWNEQFF. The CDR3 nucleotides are TGTGCCAGCAGTTACTCGAACAGGGATCCTTGGAATGAGCAGTTCTTC.

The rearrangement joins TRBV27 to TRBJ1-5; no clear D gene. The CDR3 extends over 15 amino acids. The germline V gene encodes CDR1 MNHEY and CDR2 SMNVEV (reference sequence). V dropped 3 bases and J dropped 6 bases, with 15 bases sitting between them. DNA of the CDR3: TGTGCCAGCAGTTTCTCTACAGCCCGGGGTCAGCCCCAGCATTTT. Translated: CASSFSTARGQPQHF.

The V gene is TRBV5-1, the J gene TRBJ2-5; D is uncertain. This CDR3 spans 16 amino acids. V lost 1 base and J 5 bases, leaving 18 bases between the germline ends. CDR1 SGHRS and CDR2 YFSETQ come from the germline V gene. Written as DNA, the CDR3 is TGCGCCAGCAGCTTGTTGTCGGCCCCGGTGGGGGAGACCCAGTACTTC. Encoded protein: CASSLLSAPVGETQYF.

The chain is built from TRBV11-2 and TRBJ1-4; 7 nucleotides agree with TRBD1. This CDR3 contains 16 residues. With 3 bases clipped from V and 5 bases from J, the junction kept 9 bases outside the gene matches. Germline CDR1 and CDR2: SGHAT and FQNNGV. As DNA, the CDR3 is TGTGCCAGCAGCTTTGGTAGACAGGGTCCCAATGAAAAACTGTTTTTT. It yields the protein CASSFGRQGPNEKLFF.

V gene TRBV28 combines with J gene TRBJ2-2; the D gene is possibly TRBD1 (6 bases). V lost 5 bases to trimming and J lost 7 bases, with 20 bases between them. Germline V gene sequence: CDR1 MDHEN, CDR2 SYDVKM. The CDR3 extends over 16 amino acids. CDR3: CASSPSPGDGGGELFF. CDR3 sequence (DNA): TGTGCCAGCAGTCCTTCCCCAGGGGACGGTGGCGGGGAGCTGTTTTTT.

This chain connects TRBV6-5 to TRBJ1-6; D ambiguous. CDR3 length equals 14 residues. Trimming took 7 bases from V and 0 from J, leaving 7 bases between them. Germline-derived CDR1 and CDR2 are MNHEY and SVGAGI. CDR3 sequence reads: CASMSSSYNSPLHF. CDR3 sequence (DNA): TGTGCCAGCATGAGCAGCTCCTATAATTCACCCCTCCACTTT.

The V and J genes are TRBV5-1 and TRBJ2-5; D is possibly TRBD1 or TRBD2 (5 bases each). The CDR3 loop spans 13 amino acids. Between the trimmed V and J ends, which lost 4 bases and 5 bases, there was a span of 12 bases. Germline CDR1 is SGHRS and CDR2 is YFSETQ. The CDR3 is CASSPGTGETQYF. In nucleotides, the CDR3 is TGCGCCAGCAGCCCCGGGACGGGCGAGACCCAGTACTTC.

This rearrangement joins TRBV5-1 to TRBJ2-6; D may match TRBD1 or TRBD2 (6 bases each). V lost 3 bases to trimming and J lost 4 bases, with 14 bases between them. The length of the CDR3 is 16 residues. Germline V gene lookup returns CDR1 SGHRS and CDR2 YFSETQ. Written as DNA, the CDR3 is TGCGCCAGCAGCTACTCGGGGGCTTCCGGGGCCAACGTCCTGACTTTC. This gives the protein CASSYSGASGANVLTF.

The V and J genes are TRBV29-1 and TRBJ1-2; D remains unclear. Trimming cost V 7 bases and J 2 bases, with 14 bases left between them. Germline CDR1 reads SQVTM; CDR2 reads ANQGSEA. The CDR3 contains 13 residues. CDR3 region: CSAEPIYNYGYTF. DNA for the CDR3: TGCAGCGCCGAACCGATATACAACTATGGCTACACCTTC.

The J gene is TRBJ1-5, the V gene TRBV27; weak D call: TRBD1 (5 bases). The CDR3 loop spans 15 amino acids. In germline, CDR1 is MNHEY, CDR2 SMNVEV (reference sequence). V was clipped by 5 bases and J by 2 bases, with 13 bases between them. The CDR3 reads CASSLDGAGNQPQHF. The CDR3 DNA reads TGTGCCAGCAGTCTAGATGGGGCGGGCAATCAGCCCCAGCATTTT.

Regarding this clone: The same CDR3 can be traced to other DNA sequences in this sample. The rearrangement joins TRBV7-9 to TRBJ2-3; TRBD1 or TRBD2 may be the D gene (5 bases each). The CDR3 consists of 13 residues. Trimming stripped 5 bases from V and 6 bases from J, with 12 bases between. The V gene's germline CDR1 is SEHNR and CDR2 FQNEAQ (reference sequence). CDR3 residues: CASSPRGPDTQYF. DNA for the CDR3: TGTGCCAGCAGCCCCCGGGGCCCCGATACGCAGTATTTT.

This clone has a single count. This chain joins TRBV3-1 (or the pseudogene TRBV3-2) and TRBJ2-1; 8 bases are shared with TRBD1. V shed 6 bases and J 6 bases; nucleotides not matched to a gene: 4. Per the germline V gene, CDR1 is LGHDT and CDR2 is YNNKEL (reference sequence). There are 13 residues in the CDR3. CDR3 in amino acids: CASSQTGGNEQFF. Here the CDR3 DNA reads TGTGCCAGCAGTCAAACAGGGGGCAATGAGCAGTTCTTC.

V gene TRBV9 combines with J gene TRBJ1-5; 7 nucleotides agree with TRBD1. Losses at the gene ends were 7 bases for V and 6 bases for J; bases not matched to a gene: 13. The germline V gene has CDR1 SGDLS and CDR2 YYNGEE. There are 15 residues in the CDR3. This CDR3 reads CASSRTGASGQPQHF. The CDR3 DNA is TGTGCCAGCTCCCGTACAGGGGCCTCCGGTCAGCCCCAGCATTTT.

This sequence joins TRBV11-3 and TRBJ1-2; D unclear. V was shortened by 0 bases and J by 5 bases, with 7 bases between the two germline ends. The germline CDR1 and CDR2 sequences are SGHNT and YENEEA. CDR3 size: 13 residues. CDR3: CASSLDRGYGYTF. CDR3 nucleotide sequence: TGTGCCAGCAGCTTAGATCGGGGATATGGCTACACCTTC.

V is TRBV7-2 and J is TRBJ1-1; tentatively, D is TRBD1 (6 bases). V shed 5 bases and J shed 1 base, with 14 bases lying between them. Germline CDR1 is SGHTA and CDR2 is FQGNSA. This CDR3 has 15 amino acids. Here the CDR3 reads CASSQRRGGNTEAFF. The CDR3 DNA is TGTGCCAGCAGCCAGCGGAGGGGGGGGAACACTGAAGCTTTCTTT.

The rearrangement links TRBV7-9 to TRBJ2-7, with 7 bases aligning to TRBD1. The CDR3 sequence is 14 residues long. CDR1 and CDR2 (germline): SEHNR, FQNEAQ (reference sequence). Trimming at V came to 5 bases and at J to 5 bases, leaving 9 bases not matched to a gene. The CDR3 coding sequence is TGTGCCAGCAGCAAAGGGGGCGTAATCAACGAGCAGTACTTC. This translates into CASSKGGVINEQYF.

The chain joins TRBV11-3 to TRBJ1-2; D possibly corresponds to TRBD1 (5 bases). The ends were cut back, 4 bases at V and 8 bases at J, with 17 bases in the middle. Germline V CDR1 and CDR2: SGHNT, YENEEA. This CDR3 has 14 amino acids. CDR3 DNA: TGTGCCAGCAGCTCGGACTCGGACACGGCGGGCTACACCTTC. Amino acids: CASSSDSDTAGYTF.

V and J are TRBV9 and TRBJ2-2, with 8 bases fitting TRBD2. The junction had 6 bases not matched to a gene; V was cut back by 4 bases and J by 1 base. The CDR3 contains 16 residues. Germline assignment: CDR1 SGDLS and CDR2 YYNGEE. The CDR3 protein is CASSFRGGRNTGELFF. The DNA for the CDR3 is TGTGCCAGCAGCTTCCGGGGGGGAAGGAACACCGGGGAGCTGTTTTTT.

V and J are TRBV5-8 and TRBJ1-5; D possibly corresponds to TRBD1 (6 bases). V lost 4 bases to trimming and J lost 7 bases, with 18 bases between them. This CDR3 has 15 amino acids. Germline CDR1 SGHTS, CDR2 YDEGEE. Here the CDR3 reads CASSLPGGLWQPQHF. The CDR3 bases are TGTGCCAGCAGCCTCCCCGGGGGCTTATGGCAGCCCCAGCATTTT.

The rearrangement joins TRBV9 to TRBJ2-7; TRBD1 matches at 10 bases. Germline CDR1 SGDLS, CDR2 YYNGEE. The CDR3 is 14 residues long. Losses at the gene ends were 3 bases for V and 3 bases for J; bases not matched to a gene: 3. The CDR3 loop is CASSARTGGYEQYF. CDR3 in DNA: TGTGCCAGCAGCGCCCGGACAGGGGGCTACGAGCAGTACTTC.

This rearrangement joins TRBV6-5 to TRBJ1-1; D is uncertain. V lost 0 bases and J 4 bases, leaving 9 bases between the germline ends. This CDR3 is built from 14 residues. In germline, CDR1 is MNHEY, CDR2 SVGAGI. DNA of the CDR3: TGTGCCAGCAGTTACTCGATGCCTAGCACTGAAGCTTTCTTT. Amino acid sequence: CASSYSMPSTEAFF.

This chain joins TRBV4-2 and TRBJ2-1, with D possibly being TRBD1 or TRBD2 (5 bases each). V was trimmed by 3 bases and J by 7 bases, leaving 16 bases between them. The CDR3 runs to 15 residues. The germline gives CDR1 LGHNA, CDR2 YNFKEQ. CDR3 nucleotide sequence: TGTGCCAGCAGCCAGAATGGGGACCAAACAAATGAGCAGTTCTTC. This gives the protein CASSQNGDQTNEQFF.

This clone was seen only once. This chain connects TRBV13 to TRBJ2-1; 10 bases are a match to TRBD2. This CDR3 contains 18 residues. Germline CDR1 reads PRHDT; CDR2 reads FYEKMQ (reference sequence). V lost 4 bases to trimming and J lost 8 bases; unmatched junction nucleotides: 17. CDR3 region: CASSSKAGGPRVSHEQFF. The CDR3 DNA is TGTGCCAGCAGCTCGAAAGCGGGGGGGCCTAGGGTATCTCATGAGCAGTTCTTC. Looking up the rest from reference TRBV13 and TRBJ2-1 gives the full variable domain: AAGVIQSPRHLIKEKRETATLKCYPIPRHDTVYWYQQGPGQDPQFLISFYEKMQSDKGSIPDRFSAQQFSDYHSELNMSSLELGDSALYFCASSSKAGGPRVSHEQFFGPGTRLTVL.

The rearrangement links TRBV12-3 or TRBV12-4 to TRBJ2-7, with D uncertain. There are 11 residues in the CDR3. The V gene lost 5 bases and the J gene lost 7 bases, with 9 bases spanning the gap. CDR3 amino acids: CASSPRVEQYF. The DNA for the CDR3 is TGTGCCAGCAGTCCTCGTGTGGAGCAGTACTTC.

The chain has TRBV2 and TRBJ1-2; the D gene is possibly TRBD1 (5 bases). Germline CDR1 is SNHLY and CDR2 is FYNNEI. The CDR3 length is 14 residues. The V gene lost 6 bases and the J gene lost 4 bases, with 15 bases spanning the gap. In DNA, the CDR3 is TGTGCCAGCAGCGGGGGAGGGGCGGTCTATGGCTACACCTTC. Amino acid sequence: CASSGGGAVYGYTF. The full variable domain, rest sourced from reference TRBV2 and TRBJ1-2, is EPEVTQTPSHQVTQMGQEVILRCVPISNHLYFYWYRQILGQKVEFLVSFYNNEISEKSEIFDDQFSVERPDGSNFTLKIRSTKLEDSAMYFCASSGGGAVYGYTFGSGTRLTVV.

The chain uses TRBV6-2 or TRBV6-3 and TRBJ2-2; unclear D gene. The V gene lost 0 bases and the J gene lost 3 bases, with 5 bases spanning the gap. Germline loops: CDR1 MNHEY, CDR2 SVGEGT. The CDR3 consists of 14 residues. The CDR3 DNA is TGTGCCAGCAGTTACTCGATTGACACCGGGGAGCTGTTTTTT. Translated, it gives CASSYSIDTGELFF.